This T cell receptor (beta chain) was found in a study of control samples from healthy donors and cancer patients. Trimming took off 1 base at V and 5 bases at J, with 13 bases between the two ends. Germline CDR1 and CDR2: SGHVS and FQNEAQ. This CDR3 region has 15 residues. Sequenced by immunoSEQ multiplex PCR; TCRdb stores in-frame clones only, minus some. The sample yields over 100,000 clones, about nine tenths seen once. The clonotype comes from a human donor in good health. The donor label of this sample is uncertain. The sequenced sample was blood. The chain employs TRBV7-8 and TRBJ2-3; maybe TRBD1 (6 bases). CDR3 in amino acids: CASSLVTGPEDTQYF. CDR3 DNA: TGTGCCAGCAGCTTAGTTACAGGGCCGGAAGATACGCAGTATTTT.